Below, 2 T cell receptor beta chains from the same sample are listed, as sequenced in a study of human T cells and chemical hapten exposure. This sample's time point: patch test 2, 6 weeks after DPC sensitization. Treatment here: therapeutic diphenylcyclopropenone sensitization with weekly scalp DPC. MiXCR, applied by TCRdb to the RACE reads, yields one record per CDR3 protein. The table lists hundreds of thousands of distinct CDR3 sequences, nearly 6.5% of them singletons. Sequencing was performed on whole blood, taken in connection with sensitization to the hapten diphenylcyclopropenone (DPC). All receptors derive from a woman aged 18-29 years with alopecia areata. Some clones in this sample may be carry-over from other donors' samples.

This clonotype was detected ten times or more. V and J are TRBV6-5 and TRBJ1-2; 8 nucleotides match TRBD1. There are 13 residues in the CDR3. Germline values: CDR1 MNHEY, CDR2 SVGAGI. Trimming removed 6 bases from V and 7 bases from J; junction bases left unmatched: 7. CDR3 loop: CASSFRTGSGYTF. CDR3 sequence (DNA): TGTGCCAGCAGCTTCCGGACAGGGAGTGGCTACACCTTC.

This clonotype was picked up a small number of times. CDR3 amino acids: CASSTAGGLSYEQYF. The CDR3 coding sequence is TGTGCCAGCAGTACGGCGGGGGGGCTGTCCTACGAGCAGTACTTC. This chain connects TRBV6-2 or TRBV6-3 to TRBJ2-7; 9 bases fit TRBD2. This CDR3 is built from 15 residues. The ends lost 5 bases at V and 1 base at J; junction bases unmatched: 6. Germline V gene lookup returns CDR1 MNHEY and CDR2 SVGEGT.